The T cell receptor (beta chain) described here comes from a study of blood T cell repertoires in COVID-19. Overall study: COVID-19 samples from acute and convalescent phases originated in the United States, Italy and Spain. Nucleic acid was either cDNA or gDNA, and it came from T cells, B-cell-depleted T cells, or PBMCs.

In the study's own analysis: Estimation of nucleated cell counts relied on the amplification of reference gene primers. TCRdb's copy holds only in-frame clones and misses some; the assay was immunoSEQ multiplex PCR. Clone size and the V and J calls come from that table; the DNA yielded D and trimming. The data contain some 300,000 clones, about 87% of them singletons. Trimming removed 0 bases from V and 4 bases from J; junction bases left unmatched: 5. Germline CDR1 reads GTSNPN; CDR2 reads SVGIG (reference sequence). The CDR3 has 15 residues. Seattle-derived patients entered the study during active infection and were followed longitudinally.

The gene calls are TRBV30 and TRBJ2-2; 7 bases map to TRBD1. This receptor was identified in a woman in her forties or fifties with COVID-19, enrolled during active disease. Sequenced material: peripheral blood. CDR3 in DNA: TGTGCCTGGAGTGTAGTCAGGGGGAGCACCGGGGAGCTGTTTTTT. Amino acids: CAWSVVRGSTGELFF. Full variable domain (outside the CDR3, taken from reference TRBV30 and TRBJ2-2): SQTIHQWPATLVQPVGSPLSLECTVEGTSNPNLYWYRQAAGRGLQLLFYSVGIGQISSEVPQNLSASRPQDRQFILSSKKLLLSDSGFYLCAWSVVRGSTGELFFGEGSRLTVL.